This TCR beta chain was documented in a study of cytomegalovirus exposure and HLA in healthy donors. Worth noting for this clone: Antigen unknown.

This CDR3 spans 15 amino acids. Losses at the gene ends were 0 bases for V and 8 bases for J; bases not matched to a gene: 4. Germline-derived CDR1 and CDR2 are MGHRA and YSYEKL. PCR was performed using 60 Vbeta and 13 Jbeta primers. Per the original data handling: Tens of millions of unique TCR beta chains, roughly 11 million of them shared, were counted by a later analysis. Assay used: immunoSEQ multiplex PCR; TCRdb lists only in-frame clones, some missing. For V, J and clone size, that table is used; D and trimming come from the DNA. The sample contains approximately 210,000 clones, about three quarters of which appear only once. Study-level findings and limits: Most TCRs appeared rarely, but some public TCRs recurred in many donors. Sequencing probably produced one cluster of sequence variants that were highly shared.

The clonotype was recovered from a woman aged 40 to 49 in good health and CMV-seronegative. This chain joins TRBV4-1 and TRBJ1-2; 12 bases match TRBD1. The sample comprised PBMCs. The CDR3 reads CASSQDPGTGGGYTF. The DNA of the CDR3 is TGCGCCAGCAGCCAAGATCCCGGGACAGGGGGCGGCTACACCTTC.